This TCR beta chain was recorded in a study of beta chain features in type 1 diabetes. Broader study findings: PCR might favor shorter templates, equally in patients and controls.

Sequencing targeted expressed TCRB transcripts, as all isolated RNA had been reverse transcribed. Profiling relied on immunoSEQ multiplex PCR, and the TCRdb table lists in-frame clones only, not all of them. The sample has 60,000 or so clones, 59% seen once. Note on this clone: Its antigen is still unknown.

The CDR3 has 16 amino acids. The V gene lost 0 bases and the J gene lost 2 bases, with 11 bases spanning the gap. The germline V gene encodes CDR1 LGHNA and CDR2 YNFKEQ. The origin of this receptor is a woman under 30 in good health. Sequenced input: Tregs from blood. The chain is built from TRBV4-2 and TRBJ1-3; TRBD1 might be the D (5 bases). In nucleotides, the CDR3 is TGTGCCAGCAGCCAAGATGGGACTCCCGCTGGAAACACCATATATTTT. The encoded protein is CASSQDGTPAGNTIYF.